The present T cell receptor (beta chain) was sequenced within a study of T cell changes during pregnancy in multiple sclerosis. This CDR3 has 14 residues. The germline CDR1 and CDR2 sequences are SNHLY and FYNNEI. V shed 3 bases and J shed 0 bases, with 6 bases lying between them. Assay used: immunoSEQ multiplex PCR; TCRdb lists only in-frame clones, some missing. The data show tens of thousands of clones, 85% to 95% seen once. This clone was seen a handful of times. The sample has other DNA sequences that encode this CDR3 too. Sequencing used CD8+ T cells from peripheral blood mononuclear cells, obtained in the third trimester of pregnancy. The receptor's source is a female donor with multiple sclerosis, enrolled in a pregnancy study. The rearrangement joins TRBV2 to TRBJ1-3; no definite D call. CDR3 residues: CASSDRSSGNTIYF. In DNA form, the CDR3 reads TGTGCCAGCAGTGACAGATCCTCTGGAAACACCATATATTTT.